This TCR beta chain was captured in a study of T cell repertoires in cytomegalovirus infection. J was trimmed by 4 bases and V by 5 bases; bases with no gene match: 14. CDR1 SGHTA and CDR2 FQGTGA come from the germline V gene. This CDR3 has 17 residues. This clonotype was seen at least ten times. From the reads, TCRdb called clonotypes with MiXCR, one entry per CDR3 protein. The data show roughly 500,000 distinct CDR3 sequences, with 11% seen just once and approximately 10% held by the top ten. Sequencing used PBMCs. This clonotype originated in a human donor in good health (CMV status not recorded). Some clones in this sample may be carry-over from other donors' samples. V usage is TRBV7-3 and J usage is TRBJ2-4; 7 bases match TRBD2. The chain's CDR3 is CASSPSPAGDLKNIQYF. The CDR3 coding sequence is TGTGCCAGCAGCCCTTCCCCGGCGGGAGACCTTAAAAACATTCAGTACTTC.